This TCR beta chain was sequenced for a study of shared clonotypes between healthy human individuals. The V and J ends lost 4 bases and 1 base respectively, with 14 bases between them. Germline V gene data show CDR1 as SGHRS and CDR2 as YFSETQ. This CDR3 has 15 amino acids. Deep-level settings were used for running the assay. Only in-frame clones appear in the TCRdb table, and some are missing; sequencing was by immunoSEQ multiplex PCR. The data hold about 1,500,000 clones, with around 97% observed a single time. The study's findings and limits: Across a few donors, naive CD4 shared roughly 5%, naive CD8 more than 3%, memory CD4 roughly 2.4%, memory CD8 over 0.3%.

Donors, without exception, were Caucasian adults residing in Nashville, Tennessee. Turning to this clone: Antigen specificity is unknown.

The sequence came from a man aged 25-45 years in good health. Material for sequencing was naive CD4+ T cells sorted from blood. Subset reported: CD45RA+ positively selected. The chain recombines TRBV5-1 with TRBJ1-1, with D unresolved. The CDR3 DNA is TGCGCCAGCAGCAAACGACTGGGGAGGAACACTGAAGCTTTCTTT. It translates to CASSKRLGRNTEAFF.